This is a list of T cell receptor beta chains from one sample in a study of blood T cell repertoires in COVID-19. Using immunoSEQ multiplex PCR, the repertoire was profiled, and TCRdb retains in-frame clones only, with some absent. The sample lists roughly 290,000 clones; about 89% were seen once. The sample consisted of peripheral blood. These receptors were obtained from a man younger than 45 with acute or convalescent COVID-19. CDR3s include the opening cysteine and the closing phenylalanine or tryptophan. The D gene is left open where the match is weak. For some rows the clone size is stated as once, few or many, or as a class when expanded; others skip it.

TRBD2 | TRBJ2-5 | TRBV30 | NA | TGTGCCCGGCGCTGGGGGCTAGCGGGGCGGGAGACCCAGTACTTC | CARRWGLAGRETQYF
NA | TRBJ1-1 | TRBV5-4 | NA | TGTGCCAGCAGCTTGGGGTCGGCCGGGGACACTGAAGCTTTCTTT | CASSLGSAGDTEAFF
NA | TRBJ1-2 | TRBV6-5 | NA | TGTGCCAGCAGTACCCCGGGGGGGTACCATGGCTACACCTTC | CASSTPGGYHGYTF
NA | TRBJ2-5 | TRBV5-1 | NA | TGCGCCAGTGCTCATCCGGCGGGTGGGGAGACCCAGTACTTC | CASAHPAGGETQYF
TRBD2 | TRBJ2-1 | TRBV18 | NA | TGTGCCAGCTCCCCCCTCGGGGAGGGCTCCTACAATGAGCAGTTCTTC | CASSPLGEGSYNEQFF
TRBD1 | TRBJ1-3 | TRBV18 | NA | TGTGCCAGCTCACCACGGGACAGATCTGGAAACACCATATATTTT | CASSPRDRSGNTIYF
TRBD1 | TRBJ1-1 | TRBV23-1 | NA | TGCGCCAGCAGTCAAGAAGGACAGGGTGAAACTGAAGCTTTCTTT | CASSQEGQGETEAFF
NA | TRBJ1-1 | TRBV10-1 | NA | TGCGCCAGCAGTGCGGCGGGTAACACTGAAGCTTTCTTT | CASSAAGNTEAFF
NA | TRBJ1-2 | TRBV20-1 | NA | TGCAGTGCCGTTGACTATGGCTACACCTTC | CSAVDYGYTF
TRBD2 | TRBJ2-3 | TRBV7-2 | NA | TGTGCCAGCAGCTTAGGGAGACTAGCGACCCACACAGATACGCAGTATTTT | CASSLGRLATHTDTQYF
TRBD2 | TRBJ2-6 | TRBV5-4 | few | TGTGCCAGCAGCTCACTAGCGGGAGCTGGGGCCAACGTCCTGACTTTC | CASSSLAGAGANVLTF
NA | TRBJ2-7 | TRBV6-5 | NA | TGTGCCAGCATTCTAGTGCCTTACTCTACCTACGAGCAGTACTTC | CASILVPYSTYEQYF
TRBD2 | TRBJ2-1 | TRBV5-1 | NA | TGCGCCAGCAGCTTGGATCTAGCGGGAGGGGTCAATGAGCAGTTCTTC | CASSLDLAGGVNEQFF
NA | TRBJ1-1 | TRBV19 | once | TGTGCCAGTAAGGAGGTGGGTGAAGCTTTCTTT | CASKEVGEAFF
TRBD1 | TRBJ1-1 | TRBV19 | NA | TGTGCCAGTAGGGTGACAGGGTTCGCTGAAGCTTTCTTT | CASRVTGFAEAFF
NA | TRBJ2-3 | TRBV2 | NA | TGTGCCAGCAGTGAATGGTCACTAGCCGGCACAGATACGCAGTATTTT | CASSEWSLAGTDTQYF
NA | TRBJ1-1 | TRBV7-8 | NA | TGTGCCAGCAGCTTATCAGGCACCAACACTGAAGCTTTCTTT | CASSLSGTNTEAFF
NA | TRBJ2-7 | TRBV6-4 | NA | TGTGCCAGCAGCGCACCATGGAGGGAGCAGTACTTC | CASSAPWREQYF
TRBD1 | TRBJ1-1 | TRBV18 | NA | TGTGCCAGCTCACCACAACTGGGCGACAGGGGCACTGAAGCTTTCTTT | CASSPQLGDRGTEAFF
TRBD1 | TRBJ1-2 | TRBV28 | few | TGTGCCAGCAGTTCTCGACAGGGCCCCCAAGGTGGCTACACCTTC | CASSSRQGPQGGYTF
TRBD2 | TRBJ2-3 | TRBV9 | once | TGTGCCAGCAGCATCACTGGGACTAGAGGGGGGCCAGATACGCAGTATTTT | CASSITGTRGGPDTQYF
TRBD1 | TRBJ2-7 | TRBV18 | NA | TGTGCCAGCTCACCGGGACAGGGGGTGGGTGAGCAGTACTTC | CASSPGQGVGEQYF
NA | TRBJ2-7 | TRBV19 | once | TGTGCCTCAAACTCCCAGGGGCGCTCCTACGAGCAGTACTTC | CASNSQGRSYEQYF
TRBD2 | TRBJ2-1 | TRBV9 | NA | TGTGCCAGCAGCTCCGGACTAGTCTCCTACAATGAGCAGTTCTTC | CASSSGLVSYNEQFF
NA | TRBJ2-1 | TRBV7-2 | NA | TGTGCCAGCAGCTTAACGGGGGACTTTTACAATGAGCAGTTCTTC | CASSLTGDFYNEQFF
NA | TRBJ2-2 | TRBV29-1 | NA | TGCAGCGTTGCTAAAACAGGGAGAGGCGGGGAGCTGTTTTTT | CSVAKTGRGGELFF
NA | TRBJ1-5 | TRBV6-5 | NA | TGTGCCAGCAACCCAGACAGTTATCAGCCCCAGCATTTT | CASNPDSYQPQHF
NA | TRBJ1-3 | TRBV5-1 | NA | TGCGCCAGCAGCTCGGACAGATCTGGAAACACCATATATTTT | CASSSDRSGNTIYF
TRBD2 | TRBJ2-1 | TRBV24-1 | NA | TGTGCCACCAGTGACCCGCCTCGGGGTAGCGGGACCAATGAGCAGTTCTTC | CATSDPPRGSGTNEQFF
TRBD1 | TRBJ2-7 | TRBV2 | NA | TGTGCCAGCATCCCCGGACAGGGGGCTGGCGAGCAGTACTTC | CASIPGQGAGEQYF
NA | TRBJ2-7 | TRBV6-5 | once | TGTGCCAGCAGTTACTCGCAGGTTTCCTACGAGCAGTACTTC | CASSYSQVSYEQYF
TRBD2 | TRBJ2-3 | TRBV4-2 | NA | TGTGCCAGCTCCGGGAGGGGGGGCCCTCCAGATACGCAGTATTTT | CASSGRGGPPDTQYF
NA | TRBJ2-7 | TRBV5-1 | NA | TGCGCCAGCAGCTTCGAGGGGGACTACGAGCAGTACTTC | CASSFEGDYEQYF
NA | TRBJ1-3 | TRBV2 | few | TGTGCCAGCAGTGACGAGTTTGCCTTCAGGAACTCTGGAAACACCATATATTTT | CASSDEFAFRNSGNTIYF
NA | TRBJ2-3 | TRBV5-1 | NA | TGCGCCAGCAGCTTGAGGGCAGGGCCAGATACGCAGTATTTT | CASSLRAGPDTQYF
NA | TRBJ1-4 | TRBV19 | few | TGTGCCAGTAGTGCCCGCCGACAGCAAACTAATGAAAAACTGTTTTTT | CASSARRQQTNEKLFF
TRBD2 | TRBJ2-7 | TRBV20-1 | NA | TGCAGTGCTAGTATTGGCGGGAGAACATACGAGCAGTACTTC | CSASIGGRTYEQYF
NA | TRBJ2-1 | TRBV7-8 | NA | TGTGCCAGCAGCCCCCCGGGGTACAATGAGCAGTTCTTC | CASSPPGYNEQFF
NA | TRBJ1-4 | TRBV10-2 | NA | TGCGCCAGCAGTGAACAGGAAAAACTGTTTTTT | CASSEQEKLFF
NA | TRBJ1-2 | TRBV19 | NA | TGTGCCAGTAGTACGGGTGTAGACTATGGCTACACCTTC | CASSTGVDYGYTF
NA | TRBJ2-7 | TRBV7-3 | NA | TGTGCCAGCAGCTTAACGAGGGGGTCCTACGAGCAGTACTTC | CASSLTRGSYEQYF
TRBD1 | TRBJ1-1 | TRBV28 | NA | TGTGCCAGCAGTATTGGAAGGGACAGCTCAGAAGCTTTCTTT | CASSIGRDSSEAFF
NA | TRBJ1-5 | TRBV4-2 | once | TGTGCCAGCAGCCCGGGGTTGAATCAGCCCCAGCATTTT | CASSPGLNQPQHF
TRBD2 | TRBJ2-1 | TRBV7-2 | few | TGTGCCAGCAGCCTCTTGTCGCGGGGGGGCCCATCTGAGCAGTTCTTC | CASSLLSRGGPSEQFF
NA | TRBJ1-2 | TRBV11-2 | once | TGTGCCAGCAGCTTCTCGGGGGAGGGCTACACCTTC | CASSFSGEGYTF
TRBD1 | TRBJ2-7 | TRBV27 | NA | TGTGCCAGCGGAAGGACAGGGAGATACGAGCAGTACTTC | CASGRTGRYEQYF
NA | TRBJ1-5 | TRBV28 | NA | TGTGCCAGCAGTTCCCCCTTCATGGGAGTCGGTCAGCCCCAGCATTTT | CASSSPFMGVGQPQHF
NA | TRBJ2-4 | TRBV7-8 | NA | TGTGCCAGCAGCCAATTCTCAGCCAAAAACATTCAGTACTTC | CASSQFSAKNIQYF
TRBD1 | TRBJ1-1 | TRBV4-2 | NA | TGTGCCAGCAGCCAAGTTGACAGGGGGACTGAAGCTTTCTTT | CASSQVDRGTEAFF
NA | TRBJ1-2 | TRBV7-9 | NA | TGTGCCAGCAGCCTTACTGAGTCAGGCTATGGCTACACCTTC | CASSLTESGYGYTF
NA | TRBJ1-5 | TRBV18 | NA | TGTGCCAGCTCAGCGGGGCAGGATCAGCCCCAGCATTTT | CASSAGQDQPQHF
NA | TRBJ1-3 | TRBV28 | once | TGTGCCAGCCGGTCCGGAGAACCCCGAAACACCATATATTTT | CASRSGEPRNTIYF
NA | TRBJ1-2 | TRBV5-1 | NA | TGCGCCAGCAGCTTGGATAATCTCTACTATGGCTACACCTTC | CASSLDNLYYGYTF
TRBD1 | TRBJ2-7 | TRBV28 | NA | TGTGCCAGCAGAGGTTCCCGGGACAGAAGCTCCTACGAGCAGTACTTC | CASRGSRDRSSYEQYF